Below, 32 T cell receptor beta chains from the same sample are listed, as sequenced in a study of blood T cell repertoires in COVID-19 (dated by TCRdb to the early 2020s). The method was the immunoSEQ multiplex PCR assay. The clones in this table, taken by TCRdb from immuneACCESS, are in-frame only. Not every clone is retained; where verified, under half of the shortfall comes from an unresolved V gene, and the cause of the rest is unknown. The sample table lists about 100,000 clones, around 81% of them with a count of one. Around an eighth of the sample is held by the ten biggest clonotypes. The sequencing input was peripheral blood. Every receptor here comes from a man between 45 and 60 years old with active or convalescent COVID-19.

The chain couples TRBV15 to TRBJ2-3; D may be TRBD1 (5 bases). Germline lookup yields CDR1 LNHNV and CDR2 YYDKDF (reference sequence). V dropped 0 bases and J dropped 4 bases, with 14 bases sitting between them. The length of the CDR3 is 16 residues. CDR3 sequence reads: CATSREGQGNSDTQYF. DNA of the CDR3: TGTGCCACCAGCAGAGAGGGTCAGGGCAACTCAGATACGCAGTATTTT.

This clone was counted between two and nine times. The gene calls are TRBV29-1 and TRBJ1-2; D call uncertain. Germline CDR1 and CDR2: SQVTM and ANQGSEA. Trimming pared 2 bases from V and 7 bases from J, leaving 5 bases between. The CDR3 extends over 10 amino acids. This CDR3 is CSVETGGYTF. CDR3 DNA sequence: TGCAGCGTTGAAACGGGTGGCTACACCTTC. Full variable domain (missing parts from reference TRBV29-1 and TRBJ1-2): SAVISQKPSRDICQRGTSLTIQCQVDSQVTMMFWYRQQPGQSLTLIATANQGSEATYESGFVIDKFPISRPNLTFSTLTVSNMSPEDSSIYLCSVETGGYTFGSGTRLTVV.

The count of this clone is one. V is TRBV19 and J is TRBJ1-6; the match to TRBD1 covers 9 bases. V lost 5 bases and J lost 10; bases outside the gene matches: 12. Germline loops: CDR1 LNHDA, CDR2 SQIVND (reference sequence). The length of the CDR3 is 16 residues. This CDR3 is CASSHHRDRAGSPLHF. DNA of the CDR3: TGTGCCAGTAGTCACCACCGGGACAGGGCGGGCTCACCCCTCCACTTT.

The DNA of the CDR3 is TGTGCCATCAGTGTTGAGGGAGGCGTTCAAGAGACCCAGTACTTC. Translated, it gives CAISVEGGVQETQYF. The chain employs TRBV10-3 and TRBJ2-5; D might be TRBD2 (6 bases). Trimming pared 4 bases from V and 2 bases from J, leaving 14 bases between. The germline CDR1 and CDR2 sequences are ENHRY and SYGVKD. The CDR3 is made up of 15 amino acids.

This clone was counted a single time. As DNA, the CDR3 is TGTGCCAGCTTACAGACAGGGTGGGTCTCTGGGGCCAACGTCCTGACTTTC. It specifies CASLQTGWVSGANVLTF. The rearrangement joins TRBV28 to TRBJ2-6; 7 bases map to TRBD1. Germline V CDR1 and CDR2: MDHEN, SYDVKM. V gave up 8 bases and J gave up 0 bases; unmatched junction bases: 10. The CDR3 covers 17 residues.

The V call is TRBV6-5, the J call TRBJ1-6; no clear D gene. The CDR3 length is 13 residues. Germline lookup yields CDR1 MNHEY and CDR2 SVGAGI. Deletions cut 5 bases from V and 10 bases from J, with 12 bases between. The CDR3 is CASSPDWNSPLHF. The DNA for the CDR3 is TGTGCCAGCAGTCCCGACTGGAACTCACCCCTCCACTTT.

The chain is built from TRBV21-1 and TRBJ1-2; TRBD1 is taken as the D call from the table, unchecked against the DNA. TRBV21-1 is a listed pseudogene. This CDR3 is 14 amino acids long. This CDR3 is CASSKWGTGDGYTF. CDR3 nucleotides: TGTGCCAGCAGCAAGTGGGGGACAGGGGATGGCTACACCTTC.

The genes are TRBV5-1 and TRBJ2-1; 7 bases are shared with TRBD1. Germline CDR1 is SGHRS and CDR2 is YFSETQ. The CDR3 is 16 amino acids. The V segment lost 4 bases and the J segment 4 bases; nucleotides outside the gene matches: 11. The CDR3 spells CASSPSGTAFYNEQFF. The DNA for the CDR3 is TGCGCCAGCAGCCCATCCGGGACAGCCTTTTACAATGAGCAGTTCTTC.

The gene calls are TRBV5-1 and TRBJ1-2; D remains ambiguous. With 0 bases removed from V and 3 bases from J, the gap between germline ends came to 18 bases. Germline CDR1 and CDR2: SGHRS and YFSETQ. CDR3 length equals 17 residues. CDR3 region: CASSLDPAATMDYGYTF. CDR3 DNA sequence: TGCGCCAGCAGCTTGGACCCCGCAGCTACTATGGACTATGGCTACACCTTC.

V and J are TRBV28 and TRBJ1-5, with D possibly TRBD1 on 6 matching bases. This CDR3 is built from 12 residues. Germline values: CDR1 MDHEN, CDR2 SYDVKM. The CDR3 region has the DNA TGTGCGGGGGCCAGCGGTAATCAGCCCCAGCATTTT. Its protein product is CAGASGNQPQHF.

This chain joins TRBV20-1 and TRBJ2-7; TRBD2 aligns across 9 bases. Trimming at V came to 8 bases and at J to 5 bases, leaving 4 bases not matched to a gene. Germline V lookup: CDR1 DFQATT, CDR2 SNEGSKA (reference sequence). CDR3 length: 11 amino acids. The CDR3 sequence: CSSGTSNEQYF. The CDR3 coding sequence is TGCAGTTCCGGGACTAGCAACGAGCAGTACTTC.

The V and J genes are TRBV4-1 and TRBJ1-5, with unresolved D. V gave up 1 base and J gave up 0 bases, with 7 bases separating them. The CDR3 totals 15 residues. CDR1 and CDR2 (germline): MGHRA, YSYEKL. Here the CDR3 DNA reads TGCGCCAGCAGCCAAGTTTTAGCTAGCAATCAGCCCCAGCATTTT. This codes for CASSQVLASNQPQHF.

The rearrangement links TRBV28 to TRBJ1-1; 7 bases line up with TRBD1. CDR3 length equals 14 residues. Per germline, CDR1 MDHEN and CDR2 SYDVKM. The trim removed 8 bases at V and 11 bases at J, leaving 17 bases unmatched. CDR3 loop: CASGNFGGGLVAFF. CDR3 coding DNA: TGTGCCAGCGGGAATTTCGGAGGGGGCCTGGTTGCTTTCTTT.

This rearrangement joins TRBV28 to TRBJ2-1, with 13 nucleotides matching TRBD2. The length of the CDR3 is 16 residues. V was clipped by 7 bases and J by 0 bases; unmatched bases: 3. The germline V gene encodes CDR1 MDHEN and CDR2 SYDVKM. The CDR3 region is CASTTSGRGSYNEQFF. As DNA, the CDR3 is TGTGCCAGCACCACTAGCGGGAGGGGCTCCTACAATGAGCAGTTCTTC.

This chain uses TRBV15 with TRBJ2-7, with D unclear. CDR1 is LNHNV and CDR2 is YYDKDF in the germline V gene (reference sequence). V lost 0 bases and J 3 bases, leaving 3 bases between the germline ends. CDR3 length: 12 residues. CDR3 residues: CATSRDSYEQYF. The DNA of the CDR3 is TGTGCCACCAGCAGAGATAGCTACGAGCAGTACTTC.

This clone has just a few counts. The chain has TRBV5-1 and TRBJ1-1; 11 nucleotides align to TRBD1. Germline V lookup: CDR1 SGHRS, CDR2 YFSETQ. CDR3 length: 18 amino acids. The ends lost 0 bases at V and 2 bases at J; junction bases unmatched: 9. The CDR3 sequence: CASSLEPGTGGPNTEAFF. The CDR3 region has the DNA TGCGCCAGCAGCTTGGAACCCGGGACAGGGGGGCCAAACACTGAAGCTTTCTTT.

CDR3 sequence reads: CASTPRLHYGYTF. Here the CDR3 DNA reads TGTGCCAGCACCCCCCGGTTACACTATGGCTACACCTTC. The rearrangement links TRBV2 to TRBJ1-2; D call uncertain. The CDR3 runs 13 residues. V lost 7 bases and J 3 bases, leaving 12 bases between the germline ends. CDR1 and CDR2 from the germline V gene are SNHLY and FYNNEI.

The chain joins TRBV11-2 to TRBJ1-4; no definite D call. The CDR3 runs to 15 residues. CDR1 is SGHAT, CDR2 FQNNGV, per germline. V lost 5 bases to trimming and J lost 5 bases, with 15 bases between them. The CDR3 sequence: CASSPGNRRNEKLFF. The CDR3 DNA is TGTGCCAGCAGCCCCGGGAACCGGAGGAATGAAAAACTGTTTTTT.

This clone was seen a few times. This chain links TRBV7-8 with TRBJ2-7; 9 positions match TRBD1. J gave up 3 bases and V 6 bases, and 6 bases lay outside the gene matches. Germline CDR1 SGHVS, CDR2 FQNEAQ. The CDR3 loop spans 14 amino acids. The CDR3 nucleotides are TGTGCCAGCAGGCAGCTGACAGGGGGCTACGAGCAGTACTTC. This translates into CASRQLTGGYEQYF.

This clone was detected only a few times. The V gene is TRBV28, the J gene TRBJ2-3; D not certain. Germline V lookup: CDR1 MDHEN, CDR2 SYDVKM. V lost 1 base to trimming and J lost 8 bases, with 13 bases between them. This CDR3 is built from 14 residues. CDR3 residues: CASSLFLPRGTQYF. The DNA for the CDR3 is TGTGCCAGCAGTTTATTTCTCCCCCGAGGTACGCAGTATTTT. Full variable domain (remainder filled in from reference TRBV28 and TRBJ2-3): DVKVTQSSRYLVKRTGEKVFLECVQDMDHENMFWYRQDPGLGLRLIYFSYDVKMKEKGDIPEGYSVSREKKERFSLILESASTNQTSMYLCASSLFLPRGTQYFGPGTRLTVL.

This clone was observed once. The chain joins TRBV6-5 to TRBJ2-5, with 7 bases aligning to TRBD1. The CDR3 contains 14 residues. The V gene's germline CDR1 is MNHEY and CDR2 SVGAGI. V dropped 7 bases and J dropped 2; count of bases not matched to a gene: 7. CDR3 coding DNA: TGTGCCAGCACAACCGGGACAGAGCAAGAGACCCAGTACTTC. It yields the protein CASTTGTEQETQYF.

This chain uses TRBV10-3 with TRBJ1-6; a weak D match, TRBD1 (6 bases). The CDR3 is 18 residues long. V was pared by 4 bases and J by 5 bases, with 21 bases between. Germline loops: CDR1 ENHRY, CDR2 SYGVKD. This CDR3 reads CAISANPGAGGHNSPLHF. The CDR3 nucleotides read TGTGCCATCAGTGCCAACCCCGGGGCGGGGGGCCATAATTCACCCCTCCACTTT.

The chain uses TRBV6-5 and TRBJ2-1, with D perhaps TRBD2 (5 bases). Deletions cut 0 bases from V and 7 bases from J, with 7 bases between. The CDR3 length is 13 residues. Germline V gene lookup returns CDR1 MNHEY and CDR2 SVGAGI. This CDR3 is CASSYSAGNEQFF. The CDR3 nucleotides read TGTGCCAGCAGTTACTCCGCGGGTAATGAGCAGTTCTTC.

The chain employs TRBV28 and TRBJ2-7, with 9 bases fitting TRBD1. The V and J ends lost 6 bases and 3 bases, in that order; junction bases with no gene match: 6. CDR1 is MDHEN and CDR2 is SYDVKM in the germline V gene. The CDR3 has 14 residues. The DNA of the CDR3 is TGTGCCAGCAGCTCCCCGGACAGGGGCTACGAGCAGTACTTC. This codes for CASSSPDRGYEQYF. Full variable domain (remainder filled in from reference TRBV28 and TRBJ2-7): DVKVTQSSRYLVKRTGEKVFLECVQDMDHENMFWYRQDPGLGLRLIYFSYDVKMKEKGDIPEGYSVSREKKERFSLILESASTNQTSMYLCASSSPDRGYEQYFGPGTRLTVT.

The chain joins TRBV24-1 to TRBJ1-2, with D tentatively TRBD1 (6 bases). The V gene lost 6 bases and the J gene lost 6 bases, with 13 bases spanning the gap. Germline CDR1 KGHDR, CDR2 SFDVKD. CDR3 size: 13 residues. The CDR3 DNA reads TGTGCCACCAGTAATACAGGGTCCGATGGCTACACCTTC. Its translation: CATSNTGSDGYTF.

The chain links TRBV21-1 to TRBJ2-2; the table's D gene call, TRBD2, was not cross checked with the DNA. TRBV21-1 is classified as a pseudogene. The CDR3 contains 18 residues. The CDR3 nucleotides read TGTGCCAGCAGCCCACGTCTACTGGCGGGAGCGAGCACCGGGGAGCTGTTTTTT. Translation: CASSPRLLAGASTGELFF.

V is TRBV18 and J is TRBJ2-2; the match to TRBD1 covers 8 bases. CDR3 length equals 15 residues. In germline, CDR1 is KGHSH, CDR2 LQKENI. Unmatched junction bases numbered 3, after V lost 3 bases and J lost 3 bases. The DNA of the CDR3 is TGTGCCAGCTCACCTGGGACAGGATACACCGGGGAGCTGTTTTTT. Translating it yields CASSPGTGYTGELFF.

This chain joins TRBV9 and TRBJ2-1; perhaps TRBD1 as D (5 bases). This CDR3 spans 14 amino acids. Trimming took 4 bases from V and 10 from J, leaving 18 bases between them. CDR1 is SGDLS, CDR2 YYNGEE, per germline. CDR3: CASSKGAVPPEQFF. The CDR3, as DNA: TGTGCCAGCAGCAAAGGGGCCGTTCCCCCGGAGCAGTTCTTC.

The chain couples TRBV3-1 (or the pseudogene TRBV3-2) to TRBJ2-2; D is possibly TRBD2 (6 bases). Trimming stripped 2 bases from V and 0 bases from J, with 16 bases between. Germline assignment: CDR1 LGHDT and CDR2 YNNKEL (reference sequence). This CDR3 has 18 residues. This chain's CDR3 is CASSQLFVGGPNTGELFF. CDR3 nucleotide sequence: TGTGCCAGCAGCCAACTTTTCGTCGGGGGACCGAACACCGGGGAGCTGTTTTTT.

The rearrangement links TRBV3-1 (or the pseudogene TRBV3-2) to TRBJ2-5, with 10 positions matching TRBD2. The germline gives CDR1 LGHDT, CDR2 YNNKEL (reference sequence). This CDR3 has 14 amino acids. The V gene end was trimmed by 2 bases and the J gene end by 3 bases; junction bases not matched to a gene: 0. CDR3 in amino acids: CASSQLAGEETQYF. The CDR3 DNA follows: TGTGCCAGCAGCCAACTAGCGGGAGAAGAGACCCAGTACTTC.

A few counts support this clone. The genes are TRBV3-1 (or the pseudogene TRBV3-2) and TRBJ2-7; TRBD2 aligns across 8 bases. In germline, CDR1 is LGHDT, CDR2 YNNKEL (reference sequence). The length of the CDR3 is 17 residues. The trim removed 1 base at V and 5 bases at J, leaving 13 bases unmatched. The CDR3 sequence: CASSQVVAGGQGNEQYF. The DNA of the CDR3 is TGTGCCAGCAGCCAAGTAGTCGCGGGGGGTCAGGGAAACGAGCAGTACTTC.

The gene calls are TRBV7-2 and TRBJ1-6, with 9 positions matching TRBD1. J gave up 6 bases and V 5 bases, and 8 bases lay outside the gene matches. The CDR3 is made up of 16 amino acids. Per germline, CDR1 SGHTA and CDR2 FQGNSA. For the CDR3, the DNA is TGTGCCAGCAGCCCCAGGGACAGGGTGACTAATTCACCCCTCCACTTT. Its translation: CASSPRDRVTNSPLHF.